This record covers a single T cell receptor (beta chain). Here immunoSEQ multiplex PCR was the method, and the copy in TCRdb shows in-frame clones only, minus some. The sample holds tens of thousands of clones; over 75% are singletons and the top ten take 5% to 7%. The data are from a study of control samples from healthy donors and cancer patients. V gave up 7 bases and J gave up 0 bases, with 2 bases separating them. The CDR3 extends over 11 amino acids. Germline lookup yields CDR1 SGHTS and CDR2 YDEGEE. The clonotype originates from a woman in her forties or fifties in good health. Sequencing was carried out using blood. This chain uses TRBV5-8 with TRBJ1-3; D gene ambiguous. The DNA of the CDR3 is TGTGCCAGCCCCTCTGGAAACACCATATATTTT. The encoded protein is CASPSGNTIYF.